This T cell receptor (beta chain) was identified during a study of monozygotic twins with inflammatory bowel disease. Overall study results and limits: Ultimately, a single strong signal or clonotype associated with IBD was not supported. TCRbeta inverse Simpson diversity was decreased in IBD patients versus healthy co-twins.

In preparing each TCR library, about 3.5 ug of total RNA was used. TCRdb reanalyzed the 5' RACE reads, giving one entry per CDR3 protein sequence and no DNA. This table holds over 150,000 distinct CDR3 sequences. The CDR3 contains 14 residues. Looked up from germline, CDR1 is SGDLS and CDR2 is YYNGEE. With respect to this clonotype: Its matching antigen is unknown.

The J gene is TRBJ2-5, the V gene TRBV9; TCRdb lists TRBD2, though no DNA is available to test this call. The TCR was taken from a human donor with ulcerative colitis or Crohn's disease, or a healthy co-twin of an affected twin (not recorded which). The sequencing input was blood. Here the CDR3 reads CAISPWASGETQYF.